Listed below are T cell receptor beta chains from one sample, sequenced in a study of blood T cell repertoires in COVID-19. Here immunoSEQ multiplex PCR was the method, and the copy in TCRdb shows in-frame clones only, minus some. The repertoire consists of about 200,000 clones, with 86% occurring once and the leading ten covering 0.6% to 0.9%. The sample taken for sequencing was peripheral blood. Receptors were obtained from a woman aged 70 to 79 with acute or convalescent COVID-19. CDR3s include the opening cysteine and the closing phenylalanine or tryptophan. Clone size is stated in some rows and not others, as once, few, many or a class when expanded.

v_gene,j_gene,abundance,CDR3aa
TRBV5-6,TRBJ2-1,-,CASRFSGGYYNEQFF
TRBV6-5,TRBJ1-5,-,CASSPVRGNQPQHF
TRBV5-1,TRBJ1-1,-,CASSSQGGTEAFF
TRBV7-2,TRBJ1-1,-,CASSLELRGAGNTEAFF
TRBV5-4,TRBJ1-4,few,CASSAGGTYPNEKLFF
TRBV5-4,TRBJ2-7,-,CASSGGGSSYEQYF
TRBV5-1,TRBJ2-5,-,CASTPGSRGGKETQYF
TRBV10-3,TRBJ1-2,once,CAISVDRGQGGYTF
TRBV28,TRBJ2-3,-,CASNVGDTQYF
TRBV24-1,TRBJ2-3,-,CATSDPTSGGSTDTQYF
TRBV5-4,TRBJ2-1,-,CASSKGLAGVGNEQFF
TRBV2,TRBJ1-6,-,CASRGQGDGSPLHF
TRBV3-1/TRBV3-2,TRBJ2-5,-,CASSLSGEETQYF
TRBV18,TRBJ2-3,-,CASSLYQLRDSSTDTQYF
TRBV7-2,TRBJ1-1,-,CASSLVARGRYTEAFF
TRBV5-4,TRBJ2-1,once,CASSLAGVTSSNEQFF
TRBV7-2,TRBJ2-1,few,CASSPRTSGYNEQFF
TRBV2,TRBJ2-5,-,CASSDRAGAVQETQYF
TRBV28,TRBJ1-5,-,CASSFEFSNQPQHF
TRBV4-1,TRBJ2-5,-,CASSQDGTLQETQYF
TRBV7-8,TRBJ1-4,-,CASTHEEKLFF
TRBV7-2,TRBJ2-1,-,CASSQPSGNKYNEQFF
TRBV10-3,TRBJ2-3,-,CAGQRGPGDTQYF
TRBV28,TRBJ1-4,-,CASSRVLQGARDEKLFF
TRBV9,TRBJ2-7,-,CASSAPRGVEQYF
TRBV5-4,TRBJ2-3,-,CASSPQGWEDTQYF
TRBV7-2,TRBJ2-2,-,CASKVGGWTGELFF
TRBV7-6,TRBJ1-1,-,CASSSRGSLTEAFF
TRBV15,TRBJ1-3,once,CATSRQGAGNTIYF
TRBV5-1,TRBJ1-3,-,CASSLGGSGSGNTIYF
TRBV7-6,TRBJ1-1,-,CASSGEMNTEAFF
TRBV24-1,TRBJ1-1,-,CATSDPAGGIAEAFF
TRBV11-3,TRBJ1-6,-,CASSLEGQDSPLHF
TRBV3-1/TRBV3-2,TRBJ1-1,-,CASSQGAGGAFF
TRBV5-1,TRBJ2-7,-,CASSLDQEQYF
TRBV5-6,TRBJ2-3,-,CASSVPSGRDLDTQYF
TRBV11-3,TRBJ2-3,-,CASSSLGLPTVTDTQYF
TRBV12-3/TRBV12-4,TRBJ2-4,-,CASRSAGGNIQYF
TRBV19,TRBJ2-2,-,CASTYWGGSGTGELFF
TRBV4-2,TRBJ2-3,-,CASSPLGTGDPTDTQYF
TRBV11-2,TRBJ1-2,-,CASSPGGFDYGYTF
TRBV7-2,TRBJ2-2,-,CASSRTSGGNTGELFF
TRBV19,TRBJ1-5,once,CASSTQGYNQPQHF
TRBV9,TRBJ2-7,-,CASSLAGRGSHEQYF
TRBV29-1,TRBJ2-4,-,CSVVRVQIQYF
TRBV5-1,TRBJ2-1,once,CASSPGLAGDEQFF
TRBV5-4,TRBJ2-7,-,CASSLEGVERAYEQYF
TRBV6-5,TRBJ1-2,-,CASSNRGNYGYTF
TRBV6-5,TRBJ1-1,-,CASSYFLGGDTEAFF
TRBV5-1,TRBJ1-1,-,CASSFQSGKNTEAFF
TRBV2,TRBJ1-1,-,CASRGGAAEAFF
TRBV28,TRBJ1-3,-,CASTSWTGGNTIYF
TRBV5-6,TRBJ1-6,-,CASHPGTGLGSPLHF
TRBV15,TRBJ1-3,-,CATSRSTGWENTIYF
TRBV11-2,TRBJ2-3,-,CASSPWGQGLDTQYF
TRBV29-1,TRBJ2-7,-,CSADGTSGYEQYF
TRBV5-4,TRBJ1-4,few,CASSSGQANEKLFF
TRBV18,TRBJ1-1,-,CASRTGYSGGAFF
TRBV2,TRBJ1-1,-,CASSETRGNTEAFF
TRBV6-5,TRBJ2-3,-,CASSLDGGDTQYF